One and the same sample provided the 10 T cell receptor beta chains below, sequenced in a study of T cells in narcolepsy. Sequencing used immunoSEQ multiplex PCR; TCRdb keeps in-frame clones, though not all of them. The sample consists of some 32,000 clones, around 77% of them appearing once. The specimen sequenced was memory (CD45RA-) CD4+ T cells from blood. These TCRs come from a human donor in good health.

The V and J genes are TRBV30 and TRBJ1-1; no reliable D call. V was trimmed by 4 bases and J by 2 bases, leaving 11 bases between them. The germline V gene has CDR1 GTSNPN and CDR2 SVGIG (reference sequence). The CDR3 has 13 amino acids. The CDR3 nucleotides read TGTGCCTGGATTTGGAAGGTCAACACTGAAGCTTTCTTT. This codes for CAWIWKVNTEAFF.

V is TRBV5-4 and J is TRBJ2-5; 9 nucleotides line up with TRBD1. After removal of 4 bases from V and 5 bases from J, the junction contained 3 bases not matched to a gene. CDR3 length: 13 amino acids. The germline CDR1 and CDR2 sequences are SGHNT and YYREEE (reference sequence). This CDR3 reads CASSSGQGETQYF. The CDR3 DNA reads TGTGCCAGCAGCAGTGGACAGGGGGAGACCCAGTACTTC.

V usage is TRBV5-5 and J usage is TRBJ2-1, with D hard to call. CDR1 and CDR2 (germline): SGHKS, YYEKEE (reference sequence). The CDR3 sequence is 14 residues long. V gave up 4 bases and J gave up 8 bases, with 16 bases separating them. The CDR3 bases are TGTGCCAGCAGCCTACAATCTAGGAACGATGAGCAGTTCTTC. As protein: CASSLQSRNDEQFF. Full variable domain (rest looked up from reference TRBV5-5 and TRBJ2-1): DAGVTQSPTHLIKTRGQQVTLRCSPISGHKSVSWYQQVLGQGPQFIFQYYEKEERGRGNFPDRFSARQFPNYSSELNVNALLLGDSALYLCASSLQSRNDEQFFGPGTRLTVL.

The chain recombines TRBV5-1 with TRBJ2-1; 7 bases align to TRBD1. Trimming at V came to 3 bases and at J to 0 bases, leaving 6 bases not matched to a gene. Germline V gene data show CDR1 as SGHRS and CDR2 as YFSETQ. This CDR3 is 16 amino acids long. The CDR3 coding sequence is TGCGCCAGCAGCTCGCAGACAGGGAGCTCCTACAATGAGCAGTTCTTC. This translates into CASSSQTGSSYNEQFF.

CDR3 in DNA: TGTGCCTGGCGGGGAGAGGGTCACCGCTCTGGAAACACCATATATTTT. It specifies CAWRGEGHRSGNTIYF. The chain employs TRBV30 and TRBJ1-3; D not resolved. V lost 5 bases to trimming and J lost 0 bases, with 17 bases between them. From germline, CDR1 is GTSNPN and CDR2 SVGIG (reference sequence). The CDR3 runs to 16 residues. The full variable domain, with the rest looked up from reference TRBV30 and TRBJ1-3, is SQTIHQWPATLVQPVGSPLSLECTVEGTSNPNLYWYRQAAGRGLQLLFYSVGIGQISSEVPQNLSASRPQDRQFILSSKKLLLSDSGFYLCAWRGEGHRSGNTIYFGEGSWLTVV.

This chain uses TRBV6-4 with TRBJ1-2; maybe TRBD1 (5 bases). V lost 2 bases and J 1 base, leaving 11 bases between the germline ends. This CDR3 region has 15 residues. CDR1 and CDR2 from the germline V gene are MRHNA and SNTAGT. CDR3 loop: CASSDGAADNYGYTF. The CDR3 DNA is TGTGCCAGCAGTGACGGGGCGGCTGATAACTATGGCTACACCTTC.

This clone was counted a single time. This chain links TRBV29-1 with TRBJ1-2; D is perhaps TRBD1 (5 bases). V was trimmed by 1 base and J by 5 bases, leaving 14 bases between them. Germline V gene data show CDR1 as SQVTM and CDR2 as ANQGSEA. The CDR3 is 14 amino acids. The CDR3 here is CSVEVSGSGYGYTF. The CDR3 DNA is TGCAGCGTTGAAGTGTCAGGGAGTGGGTATGGCTACACCTTC.

CDR3 nucleotides: TGTGCCAGCAGGTGGCCATCCTCGCCTAAAGAGACCCAGTACTTC. Encoded protein: CASRWPSSPKETQYF. The V call is TRBV2, the J call TRBJ2-5, with D unclear. V gave up 6 bases and J gave up 3 bases, with 17 bases separating them. The CDR3 has 15 residues. Germline-derived CDR1 and CDR2 are SNHLY and FYNNEI.

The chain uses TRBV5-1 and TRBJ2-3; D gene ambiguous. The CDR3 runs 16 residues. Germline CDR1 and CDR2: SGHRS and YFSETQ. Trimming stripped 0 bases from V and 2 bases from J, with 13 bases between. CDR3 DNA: TGCGCCAGCAGCTTGGCCGACATCGCCGCCACAGATACGCAGTATTTT. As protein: CASSLADIAATDTQYF.

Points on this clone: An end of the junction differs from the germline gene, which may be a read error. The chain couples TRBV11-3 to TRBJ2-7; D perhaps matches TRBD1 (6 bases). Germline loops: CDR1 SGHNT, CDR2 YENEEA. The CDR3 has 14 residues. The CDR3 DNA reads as TGTGCCAGCACCTTAAACAGGGCAACCTACGAGCAGTACTTC. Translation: CASTLNRATYEQYF.